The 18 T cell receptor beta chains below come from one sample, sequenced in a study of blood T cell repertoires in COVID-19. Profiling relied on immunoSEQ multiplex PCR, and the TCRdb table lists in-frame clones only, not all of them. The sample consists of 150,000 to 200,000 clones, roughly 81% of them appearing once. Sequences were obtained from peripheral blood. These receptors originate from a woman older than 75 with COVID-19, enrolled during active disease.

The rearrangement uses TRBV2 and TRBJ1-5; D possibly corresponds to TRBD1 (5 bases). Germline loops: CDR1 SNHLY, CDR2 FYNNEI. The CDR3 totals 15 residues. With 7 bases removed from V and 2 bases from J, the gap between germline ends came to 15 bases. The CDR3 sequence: CASTLQGTGNQPQHF. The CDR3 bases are TGTGCCAGCACCCTCCAGGGTACGGGCAATCAGCCCCAGCATTTT.

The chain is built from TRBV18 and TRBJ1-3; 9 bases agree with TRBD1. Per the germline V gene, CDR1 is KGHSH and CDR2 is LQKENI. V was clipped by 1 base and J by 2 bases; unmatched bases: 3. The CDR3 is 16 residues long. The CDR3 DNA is TGTGCCAGCTCACCACTCCGGGACAGGGCTGGAAACACCATATATTTT. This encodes CASSPLRDRAGNTIYF.

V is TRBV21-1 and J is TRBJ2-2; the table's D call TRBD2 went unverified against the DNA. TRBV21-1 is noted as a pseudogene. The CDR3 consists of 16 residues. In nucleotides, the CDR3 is TGTGCCAGCAGCAACGGACTAGCGGGAGACACCGGGGAGCTGTTTTTT. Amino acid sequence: CASSNGLAGDTGELFF.

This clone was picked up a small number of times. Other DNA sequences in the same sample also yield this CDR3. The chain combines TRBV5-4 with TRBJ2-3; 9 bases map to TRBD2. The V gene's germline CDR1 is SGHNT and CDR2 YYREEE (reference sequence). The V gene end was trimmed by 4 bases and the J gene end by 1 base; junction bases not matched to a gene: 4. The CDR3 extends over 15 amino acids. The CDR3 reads CASSPRTSGTDTQYF. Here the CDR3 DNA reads TGTGCCAGCAGCCCCCGGACTAGCGGCACAGATACGCAGTATTTT.

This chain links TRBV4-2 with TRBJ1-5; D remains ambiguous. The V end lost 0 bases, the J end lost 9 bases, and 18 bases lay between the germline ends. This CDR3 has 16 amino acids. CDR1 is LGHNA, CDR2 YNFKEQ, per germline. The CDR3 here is CASSQEEVTDALPQHF. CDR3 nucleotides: TGTGCCAGCAGCCAAGAGGAGGTGACGGACGCATTGCCCCAGCATTTT.

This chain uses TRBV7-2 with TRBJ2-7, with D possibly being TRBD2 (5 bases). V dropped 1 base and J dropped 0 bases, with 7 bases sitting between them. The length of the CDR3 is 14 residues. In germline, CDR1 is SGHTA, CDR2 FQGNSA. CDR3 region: CASSLETSSYEQYF. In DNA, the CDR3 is TGTGCCAGCAGCTTAGAAACTAGCTCCTACGAGCAGTACTTC.

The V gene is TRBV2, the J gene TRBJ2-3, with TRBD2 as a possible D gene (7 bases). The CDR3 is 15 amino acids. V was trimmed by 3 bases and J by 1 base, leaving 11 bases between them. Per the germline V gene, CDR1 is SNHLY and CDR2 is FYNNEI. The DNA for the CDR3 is TGTGCCAGCAGTGAGGGGGGGGCCGGCACAGATACGCAGTATTTT. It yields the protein CASSEGGAGTDTQYF.

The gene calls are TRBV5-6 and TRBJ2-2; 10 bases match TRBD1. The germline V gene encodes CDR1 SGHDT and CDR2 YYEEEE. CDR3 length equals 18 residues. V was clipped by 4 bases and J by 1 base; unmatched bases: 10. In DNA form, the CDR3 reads TGTGCCAGCAGCCCACTATTAGGACAGGGGGTGAACACCGGGGAGCTGTTTTTT. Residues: CASSPLLGQGVNTGELFF.

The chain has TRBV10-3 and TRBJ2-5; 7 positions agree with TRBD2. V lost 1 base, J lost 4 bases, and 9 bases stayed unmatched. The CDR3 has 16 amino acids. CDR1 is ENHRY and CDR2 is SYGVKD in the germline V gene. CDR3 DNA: TGTGCCATCAGTGAGTTGGTGCGGGAGATTGGAGAGACCCAGTACTTC. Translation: CAISELVREIGETQYF.

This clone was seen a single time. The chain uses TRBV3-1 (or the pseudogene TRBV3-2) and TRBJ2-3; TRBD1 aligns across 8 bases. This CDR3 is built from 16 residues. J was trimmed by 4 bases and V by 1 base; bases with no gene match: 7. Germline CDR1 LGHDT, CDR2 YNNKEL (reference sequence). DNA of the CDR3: TGTGCCAGCAGCCAAGTGGCAGGGGGCAGGGCAGATACGCAGTATTTT. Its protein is CASSQVAGGRADTQYF.

CDR3 bases: TGTGCCAATCTAGGGGGCCGTAGGGTTGGGGAGACCCAGTACTTC. Its translation: CANLGGRRVGETQYF. The J gene is TRBJ2-5, the V gene TRBV6-5; 7 bases match TRBD1. The CDR3 is made up of 15 amino acids. The germline CDR1 and CDR2 sequences are MNHEY and SVGAGI. Trimming at V came to 10 bases and at J to 5 bases, leaving 16 bases not matched to a gene.

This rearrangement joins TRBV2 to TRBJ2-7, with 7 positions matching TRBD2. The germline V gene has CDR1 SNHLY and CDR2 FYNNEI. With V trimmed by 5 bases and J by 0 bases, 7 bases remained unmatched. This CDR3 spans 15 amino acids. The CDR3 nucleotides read TGTGCCAGCAGTTTTCCCGGGACTACCTCCTACGAGCAGTACTTC. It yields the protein CASSFPGTTSYEQYF.

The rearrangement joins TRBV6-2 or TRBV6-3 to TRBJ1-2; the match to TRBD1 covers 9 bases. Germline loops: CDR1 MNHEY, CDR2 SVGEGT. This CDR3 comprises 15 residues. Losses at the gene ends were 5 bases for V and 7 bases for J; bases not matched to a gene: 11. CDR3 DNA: TGTGCCAGCAGTGATCCCGGGACAGGGAGATTTGGCTACACCTTC. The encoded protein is CASSDPGTGRFGYTF.

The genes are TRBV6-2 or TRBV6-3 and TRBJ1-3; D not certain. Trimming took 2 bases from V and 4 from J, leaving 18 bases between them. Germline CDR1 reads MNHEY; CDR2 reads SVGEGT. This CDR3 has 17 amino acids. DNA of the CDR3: TGTGCCAGCAGTTACCAGCCCGGCCTAGTGGCGGGAAACACCATATATTTT. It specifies CASSYQPGLVAGNTIYF.

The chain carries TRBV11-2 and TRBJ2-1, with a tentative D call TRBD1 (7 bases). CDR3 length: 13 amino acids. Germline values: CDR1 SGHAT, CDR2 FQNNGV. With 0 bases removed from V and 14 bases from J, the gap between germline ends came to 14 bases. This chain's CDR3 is CASSLDAARGEFF. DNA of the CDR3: TGTGCCAGCAGCTTAGACGCAGCCAGGGGGGAGTTCTTC.

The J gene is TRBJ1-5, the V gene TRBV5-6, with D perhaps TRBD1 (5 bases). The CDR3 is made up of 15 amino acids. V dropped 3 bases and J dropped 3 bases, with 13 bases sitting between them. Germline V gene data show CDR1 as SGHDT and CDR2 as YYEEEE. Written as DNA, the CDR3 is TGTGCCAGCAGCTCACTGGGGCGAGACAATCAGCCCCAGCATTTT. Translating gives CASSSLGRDNQPQHF.

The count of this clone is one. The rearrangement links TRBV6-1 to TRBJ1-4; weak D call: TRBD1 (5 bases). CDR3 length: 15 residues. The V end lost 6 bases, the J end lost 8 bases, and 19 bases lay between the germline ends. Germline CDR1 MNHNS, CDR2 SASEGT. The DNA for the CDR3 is TGTGCCAGCAGCACCATGGGGGGGTTTCGAGAAAAACTGTTTTTT. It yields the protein CASSTMGGFREKLFF.

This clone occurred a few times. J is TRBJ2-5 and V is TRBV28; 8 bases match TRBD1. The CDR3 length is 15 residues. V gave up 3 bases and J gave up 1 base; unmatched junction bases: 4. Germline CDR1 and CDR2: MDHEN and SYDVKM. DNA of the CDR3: TGTGCCAGCAGTTTTCAGGGGGCGACCCAAGAGACCCAGTACTTC. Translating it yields CASSFQGATQETQYF.